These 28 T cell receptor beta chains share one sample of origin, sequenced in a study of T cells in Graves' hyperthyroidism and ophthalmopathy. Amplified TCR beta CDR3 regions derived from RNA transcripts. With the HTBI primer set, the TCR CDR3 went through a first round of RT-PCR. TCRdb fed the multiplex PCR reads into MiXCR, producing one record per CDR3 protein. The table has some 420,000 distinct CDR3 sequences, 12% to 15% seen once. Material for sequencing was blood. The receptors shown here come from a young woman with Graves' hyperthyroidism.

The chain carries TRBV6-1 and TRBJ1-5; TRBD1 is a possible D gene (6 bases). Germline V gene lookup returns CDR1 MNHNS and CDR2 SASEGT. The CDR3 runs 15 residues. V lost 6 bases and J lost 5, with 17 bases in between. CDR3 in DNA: TGTGCCAGCAGACAACAGGGAGTTGGGGATCAGCCCCAGCATTTT. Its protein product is CASRQQGVGDQPQHF.

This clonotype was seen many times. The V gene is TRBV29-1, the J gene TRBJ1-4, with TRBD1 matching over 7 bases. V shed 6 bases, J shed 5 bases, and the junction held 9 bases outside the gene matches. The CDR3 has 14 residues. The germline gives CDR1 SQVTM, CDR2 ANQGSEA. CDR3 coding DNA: TGCAGCGTCTACCTGGGACAGTTCAATGAAAAACTGTTTTTT. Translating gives CSVYLGQFNEKLFF.

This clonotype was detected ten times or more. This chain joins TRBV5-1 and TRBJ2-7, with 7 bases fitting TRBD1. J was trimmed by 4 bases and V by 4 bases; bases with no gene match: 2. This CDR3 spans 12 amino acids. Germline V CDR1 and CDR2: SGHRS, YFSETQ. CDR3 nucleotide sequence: TGCGCCAGCAGCGACAGGGCGTACGAGCAGTACTTC. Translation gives CASSDRAYEQYF.

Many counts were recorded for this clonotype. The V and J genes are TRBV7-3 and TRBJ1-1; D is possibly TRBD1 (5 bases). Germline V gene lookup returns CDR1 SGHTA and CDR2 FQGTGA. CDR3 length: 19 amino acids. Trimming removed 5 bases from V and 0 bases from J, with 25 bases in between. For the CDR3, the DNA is TGTGCCAGCAGCGTATTTCCACGGGGCCCACAAGTTTTGAACACTGAAGCTTTCTTT. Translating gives CASSVFPRGPQVLNTEAFF.

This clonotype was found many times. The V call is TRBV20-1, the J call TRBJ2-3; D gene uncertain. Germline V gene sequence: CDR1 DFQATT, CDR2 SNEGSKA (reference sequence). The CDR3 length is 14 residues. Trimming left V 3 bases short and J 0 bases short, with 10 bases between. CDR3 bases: TGCAGTGCTAGTAGGTGGGAAAGCACAGATACGCAGTATTTT. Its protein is CSASRWESTDTQYF.

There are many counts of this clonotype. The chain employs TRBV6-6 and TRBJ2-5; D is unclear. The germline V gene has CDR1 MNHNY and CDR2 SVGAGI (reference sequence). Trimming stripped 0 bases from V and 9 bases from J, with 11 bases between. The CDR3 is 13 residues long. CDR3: CASSYSLLGSQYF. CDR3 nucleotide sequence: TGTGCCAGCAGTTACTCGCTCTTGGGATCCCAGTACTTC.

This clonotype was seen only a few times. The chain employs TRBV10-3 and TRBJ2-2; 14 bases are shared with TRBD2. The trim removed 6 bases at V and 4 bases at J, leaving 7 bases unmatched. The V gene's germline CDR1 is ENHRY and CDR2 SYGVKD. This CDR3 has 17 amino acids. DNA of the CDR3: TGTGCCATCAGAGGACTAGCGGGGGGCTTGGTCACCGGGGAGCTGTTTTTT. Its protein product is CAIRGLAGGLVTGELFF.

CDR3 coding DNA: TGTGCCAGCGGGCGGTGGGGGATGAACGAGCAGTACTTC. Its protein is CASGRWGMNEQYF. The chain joins TRBV14 to TRBJ2-7; the D gene could be TRBD1 or TRBD2 (5 bases each). Germline V gene data show CDR1 as SGHDN and CDR2 as FVKESK. V lost 8 bases and J 5 bases, leaving 16 bases between the germline ends. This CDR3 comprises 13 residues. Based on the CDR3 plus reference TRBV14 and TRBJ2-7, the full variable domain is EAGVTQFPSHSVIEKGQTVTLRCDPISGHDNLYWYRRVMGKEIKFLLHFVKESKQDESGMPNNRFLAERTGGTYSTLKVQPAELEDSGVYFCASGRWGMNEQYFGPGTRLTVT.

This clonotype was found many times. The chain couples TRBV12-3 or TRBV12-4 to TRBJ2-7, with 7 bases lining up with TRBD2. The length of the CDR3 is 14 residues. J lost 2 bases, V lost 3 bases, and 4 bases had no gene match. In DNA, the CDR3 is TGTGCCAGCAGTTTGTCTGGACTAGCCTACGAGCAGTACTTC. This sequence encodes CASSLSGLAYEQYF.

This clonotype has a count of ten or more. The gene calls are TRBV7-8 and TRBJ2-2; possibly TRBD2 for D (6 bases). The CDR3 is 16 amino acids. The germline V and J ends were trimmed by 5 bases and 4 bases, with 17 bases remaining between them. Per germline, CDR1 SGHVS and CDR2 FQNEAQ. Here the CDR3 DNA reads TGTGCCAGCAGCCGTACCACGGGGACTGGCACCGGGGAGCTGTTTTTT. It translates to CASSRTTGTGTGELFF.

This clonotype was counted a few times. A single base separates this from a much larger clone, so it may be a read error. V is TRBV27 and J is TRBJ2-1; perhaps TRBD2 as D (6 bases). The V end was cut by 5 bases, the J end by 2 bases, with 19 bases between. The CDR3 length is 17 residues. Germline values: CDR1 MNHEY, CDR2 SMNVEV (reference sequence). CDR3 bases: TGTGCCAGCAGTCCCCTATATAGCGGACGCCCCTACAATGAGCAGTTCTTC. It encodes CASSPLYSGRPYNEQFF.

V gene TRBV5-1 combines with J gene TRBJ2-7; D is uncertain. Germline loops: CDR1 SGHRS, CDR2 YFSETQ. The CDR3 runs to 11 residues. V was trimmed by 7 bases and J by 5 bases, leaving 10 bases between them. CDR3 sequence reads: CASALGNEQYF. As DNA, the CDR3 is TGCGCCAGCGCCCTAGGTAACGAGCAGTACTTC. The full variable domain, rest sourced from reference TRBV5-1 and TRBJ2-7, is KAGVTQTPRYLIKTRGQQVTLSCSPISGHRSVSWYQQTPGQGLQFLFEYFSETQRNKGNFPGRFSGRQFSNSRSEMNVSTLELGDSALYLCASALGNEQYFGPGTRLTVT.

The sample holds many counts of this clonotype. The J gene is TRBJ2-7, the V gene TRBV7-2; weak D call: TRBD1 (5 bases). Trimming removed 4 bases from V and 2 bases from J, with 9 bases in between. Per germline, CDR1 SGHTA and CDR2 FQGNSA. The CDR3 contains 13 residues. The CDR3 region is CASSSRVPYEQYF. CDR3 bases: TGTGCCAGCAGCTCCAGGGTTCCCTACGAGCAGTACTTC.

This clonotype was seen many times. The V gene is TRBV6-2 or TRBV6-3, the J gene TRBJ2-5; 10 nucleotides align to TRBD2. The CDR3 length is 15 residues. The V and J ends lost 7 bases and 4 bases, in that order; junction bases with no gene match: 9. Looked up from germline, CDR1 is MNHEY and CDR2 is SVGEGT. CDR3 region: CASTHLAGARETQYF. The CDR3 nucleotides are TGTGCCAGCACCCACCTAGCGGGAGCTCGAGAGACCCAGTACTTC.

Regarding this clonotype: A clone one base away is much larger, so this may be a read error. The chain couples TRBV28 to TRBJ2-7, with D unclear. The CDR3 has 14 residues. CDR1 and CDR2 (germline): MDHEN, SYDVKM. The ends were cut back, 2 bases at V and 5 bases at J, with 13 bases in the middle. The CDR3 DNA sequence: TGTGCCAGCAGTTTAGCACGGATGTCCCACGAGCAGTACTTC. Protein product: CASSLARMSHEQYF.

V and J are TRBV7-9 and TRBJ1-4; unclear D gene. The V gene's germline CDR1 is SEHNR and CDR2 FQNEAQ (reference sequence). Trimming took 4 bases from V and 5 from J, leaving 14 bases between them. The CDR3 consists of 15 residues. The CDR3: CASSSGLPRNEKLFF. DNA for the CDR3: TGTGCCAGCAGCTCAGGACTTCCCCGGAATGAAAAACTGTTTTTT.

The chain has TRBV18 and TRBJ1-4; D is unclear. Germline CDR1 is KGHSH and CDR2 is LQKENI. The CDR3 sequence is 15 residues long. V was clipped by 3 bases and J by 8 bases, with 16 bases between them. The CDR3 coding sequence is TGTGCCAGCTCACCGCCTGGGGAAGGTGGCGAAAAACTGTTTTTT. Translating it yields CASSPPGEGGEKLFF.

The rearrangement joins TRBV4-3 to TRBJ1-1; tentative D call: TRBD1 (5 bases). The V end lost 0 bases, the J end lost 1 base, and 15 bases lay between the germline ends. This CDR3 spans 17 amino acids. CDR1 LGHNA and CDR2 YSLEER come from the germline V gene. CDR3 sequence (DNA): TGCGCCAGCAGCCAAGAAGGACATGGGGTTAAGAACACTGAAGCTTTCTTT. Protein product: CASSQEGHGVKNTEAFF.

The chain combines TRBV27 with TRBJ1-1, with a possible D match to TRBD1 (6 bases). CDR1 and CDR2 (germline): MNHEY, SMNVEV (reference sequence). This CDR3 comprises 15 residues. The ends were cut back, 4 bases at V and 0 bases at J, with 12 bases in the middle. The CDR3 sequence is CASSSQQGMNTEAFF. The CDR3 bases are TGTGCCAGCAGTTCCCAACAGGGCATGAACACTGAAGCTTTCTTT.

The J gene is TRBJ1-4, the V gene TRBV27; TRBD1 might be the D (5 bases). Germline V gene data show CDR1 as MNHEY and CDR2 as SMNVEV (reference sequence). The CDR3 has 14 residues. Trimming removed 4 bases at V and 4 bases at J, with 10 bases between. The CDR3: CASSSDRYNEKLFF. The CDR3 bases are TGTGCCAGCAGTTCAGACAGATATAATGAAAAACTGTTTTTT.

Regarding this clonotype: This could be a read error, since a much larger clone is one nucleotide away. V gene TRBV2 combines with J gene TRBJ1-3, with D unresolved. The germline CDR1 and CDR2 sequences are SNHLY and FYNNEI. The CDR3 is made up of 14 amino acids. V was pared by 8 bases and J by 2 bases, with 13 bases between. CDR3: CASADDLPGNTIYF. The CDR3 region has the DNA TGTGCCAGCGCTGATGACCTCCCTGGAAACACCATATATTTT.

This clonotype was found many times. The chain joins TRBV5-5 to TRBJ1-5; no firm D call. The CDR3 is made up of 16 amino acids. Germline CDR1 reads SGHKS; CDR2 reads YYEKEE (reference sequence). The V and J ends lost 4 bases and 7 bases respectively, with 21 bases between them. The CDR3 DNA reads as TGTGCCAGCAGCCCCGACGGTTCGGAGGCGGGACAGCCCCAGCATTTT. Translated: CASSPDGSEAGQPQHF.

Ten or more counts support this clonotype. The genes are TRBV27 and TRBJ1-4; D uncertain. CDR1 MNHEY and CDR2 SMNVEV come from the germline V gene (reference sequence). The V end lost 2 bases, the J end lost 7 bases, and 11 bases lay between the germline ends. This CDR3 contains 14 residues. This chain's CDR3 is CASSLRTWGEKLFF. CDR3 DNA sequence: TGTGCCAGCAGTTTAAGAACGTGGGGTGAAAAACTGTTTTTT.

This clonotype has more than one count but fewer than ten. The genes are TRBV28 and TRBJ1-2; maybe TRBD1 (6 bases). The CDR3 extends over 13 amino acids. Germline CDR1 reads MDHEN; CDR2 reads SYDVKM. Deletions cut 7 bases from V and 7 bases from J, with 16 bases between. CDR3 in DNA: TGTGCCAGCATCCCACCCGGGGGCTCTGGCTACACCTTC. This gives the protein CASIPPGGSGYTF.

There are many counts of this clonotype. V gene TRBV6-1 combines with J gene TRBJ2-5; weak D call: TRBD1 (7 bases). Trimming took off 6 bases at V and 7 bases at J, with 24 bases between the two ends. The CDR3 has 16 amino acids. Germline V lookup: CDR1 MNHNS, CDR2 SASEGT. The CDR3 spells CASSQYLTGAGGTQYF. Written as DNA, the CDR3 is TGTGCCAGCAGCCAGTATTTGACGGGGGCAGGGGGGACCCAGTACTTC.

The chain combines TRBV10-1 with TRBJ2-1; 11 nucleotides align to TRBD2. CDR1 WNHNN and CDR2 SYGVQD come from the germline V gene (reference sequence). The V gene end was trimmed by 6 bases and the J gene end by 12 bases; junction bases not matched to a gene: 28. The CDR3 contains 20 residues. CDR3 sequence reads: CASSANWAGTSGSELRGQFF. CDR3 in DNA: TGCGCCAGCAGCGCTAACTGGGCCGGGACTAGCGGATCAGAACTACGGGGGCAGTTCTTC.

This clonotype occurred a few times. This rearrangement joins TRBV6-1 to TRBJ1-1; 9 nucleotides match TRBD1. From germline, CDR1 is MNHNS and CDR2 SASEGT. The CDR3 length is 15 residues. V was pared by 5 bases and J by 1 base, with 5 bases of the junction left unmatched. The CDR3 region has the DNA TGTGCCAGCAGTCCGGACAGGGGCTGGAACACTGAAGCTTTCTTT. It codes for CASSPDRGWNTEAFF.

The CDR3 DNA reads as TGCAGCGTAGCACAGGGGGCGAGAGGCTACAATGAGCAGTTCTTC. Translated: CSVAQGARGYNEQFF. The V call is TRBV29-1, the J call TRBJ2-1, with TRBD1 matching 9 bases. V lost 6 bases to trimming and J lost 3 bases; unmatched junction nucleotides: 9. This CDR3 contains 15 residues. Germline CDR1 and CDR2: SQVTM and ANQGSEA.